A selection of T cell receptor beta chains follows, all from one sample in a study of T cells in Graves' hyperthyroidism and ophthalmopathy. One entry per CDR3 protein results from TCRdb running MiXCR on the multiplex PCR reads. The sample lists fewer than 450,000 distinct CDR3 sequences, about a sixth occurring once. The sequenced material came from blood. Every receptor here comes from a woman in her thirties with Graves' hyperthyroidism that later progressed to Graves' ophthalmopathy. Each CDR3 is given with its conserved first and last residue. The order of the fields is V gene, clone size, J gene, D gene, CDR3 DNA, CDR3 protein. A D gene is named only where the DNA matches it firmly. Not all rows give a size; the values are once, few, many and, for expanded clones, a class.

V gene: TRBV7-9; clone size: many; J gene: TRBJ2-1; D gene: TRBD2; CDR3 DNA: TGTGCCAGCAGCTTAGCACCTAGCGGGGAAAATGAGCAGTTCTTC; CDR3 protein: CASSLAPSGENEQFF
V gene: TRBV5-1; clone size: medium-sized; J gene: TRBJ2-7; D gene: NA; CDR3 DNA: TGCGCCAGCAGCTTGGGACTCAGGGAGTACGAGCAGTACTTC; CDR3 protein: CASSLGLREYEQYF
V gene: TRBV20-1; clone size: many; J gene: TRBJ2-5; D gene: NA; CDR3 DNA: TGCAGTGCTCCCCTAAGAGACAGCCAAGAGACCCAGTACTTC; CDR3 protein: CSAPLRDSQETQYF
V gene: TRBV5-1; clone size: few; J gene: TRBJ2-5; D gene: TRBD1; CDR3 DNA: TGCGCCAGCAGCGGCCACAGGGGATACCAAGAGACCCAGTACTTC; CDR3 protein: CASSGHRGYQETQYF
V gene: TRBV14; clone size: few; J gene: TRBJ1-1; D gene: NA; CDR3 DNA: TGTGCCAGCAGCCACGGACTCCCCGGTCGGACTGAAGCTTTCTTT; CDR3 protein: CASSHGLPGRTEAFF
V gene: TRBV28; clone size: NA; J gene: TRBJ2-2; D gene: NA; CDR3 DNA: TGTGCCAGCAGTTTACAGGGGTCCTCCGGGGAGCTGTTTTTT; CDR3 protein: CASSLQGSSGELFF
V gene: TRBV6-5; clone size: few; J gene: TRBJ2-1; D gene: TRBD2; CDR3 DNA: TGTGCCAGCAGTTACTCGAGCGGGACTAGCGGGAGCGATGAGCAGTTCTTC; CDR3 protein: CASSYSSGTSGSDEQFF
V gene: TRBV13; clone size: NA; J gene: TRBJ1-2; D gene: NA; CDR3 DNA: TGTGCCAGCAGCTTAGGCTCACAGAACTATGGCTACACCTTC; CDR3 protein: CASSLGSQNYGYTF
V gene: TRBV6-5; clone size: NA; J gene: TRBJ2-3; D gene: TRBD2; CDR3 DNA: TGTGCCAGCAGTTACGGTGCGGGAGCGGCGGATACGCAGTATTTT; CDR3 protein: CASSYGAGAADTQYF
V gene: TRBV6-1; clone size: few; J gene: TRBJ1-1; D gene: NA; CDR3 DNA: TGTGCCAGCAGCGGAATCAGGGCGGCGAACACTGAAGCTTTCTTT; CDR3 protein: CASSGIRAANTEAFF
V gene: TRBV28; clone size: many; J gene: TRBJ2-7; D gene: TRBD2; CDR3 DNA: TGTGCCAGCAGTCTTAGGCGCTGGGGACTAGATCGCGAGCAGTACTTC; CDR3 protein: CASSLRRWGLDREQYF
V gene: TRBV7-9; clone size: NA; J gene: TRBJ2-3; D gene: NA; CDR3 DNA: TGTGCCGGCAGCTTGGCAGATACGCAGTATTTT; CDR3 protein: CAGSLADTQYF
V gene: TRBV20-1; clone size: NA; J gene: TRBJ2-3; D gene: NA; CDR3 DNA: TGCAGTGCTATGGAAAGCGGAAGCACAGATACGCAGTATTTT; CDR3 protein: CSAMESGSTDTQYF
V gene: TRBV28; clone size: NA; J gene: TRBJ2-2; D gene: TRBD1; CDR3 DNA: TGTGCCAGCAGCACCGGGACAGGGGGCTACCCGAACACCGGGGAGCTGTTTTTT; CDR3 protein: CASSTGTGGYPNTGELFF
V gene: TRBV13; clone size: NA; J gene: TRBJ1-2; D gene: NA; CDR3 DNA: TGTGCCAGCAGCTTAGGCCGGGCCGTCGGGGGCTACACCTTC; CDR3 protein: CASSLGRAVGGYTF
V gene: TRBV29-1; clone size: NA; J gene: TRBJ1-1; D gene: NA; CDR3 DNA: TGCAGCGTGGGAACACTGAACACTGAAGCTTTCTTT; CDR3 protein: CSVGTLNTEAFF
V gene: TRBV29-1; clone size: many; J gene: TRBJ2-2; D gene: TRBD2; CDR3 DNA: TGCAGCGTTGATACCGGACTAGTAGCCTCCGGGGAGCTGTTTTTT; CDR3 protein: CSVDTGLVASGELFF
V gene: TRBV30; clone size: many; J gene: TRBJ1-1; D gene: TRBD1; CDR3 DNA: TGTGCCTGGAACAGGGGGTGGGGGGTGCCTGAAGCTTTCTTT; CDR3 protein: CAWNRGWGVPEAFF
V gene: TRBV12-3/TRBV12-4; clone size: once; J gene: TRBJ1-6; D gene: NA; CDR3 DNA: TGTGCCAGCAGCCCCCGTACAGTGGCTTCACCCCTCCACTTT; CDR3 protein: CASSPRTVASPLHF
V gene: TRBV5-5; clone size: many; J gene: TRBJ2-1; D gene: TRBD1; CDR3 DNA: TGTGCCAGCGGCGGATACAGAGCAGGGGGCGCTGGCAATGAGCAGTTCTTC; CDR3 protein: CASGGYRAGGAGNEQFF
V gene: TRBV24-1; clone size: few; J gene: TRBJ2-1; D gene: NA; CDR3 DNA: TGTGCCACCAGTGATTTGAACCGCGGCCAGTACAATGAGCAGTTCTTC; CDR3 protein: CATSDLNRGQYNEQFF
V gene: TRBV7-2; clone size: once; J gene: TRBJ2-1; D gene: NA; CDR3 DNA: TGTGCCAGCAGCTTAGCGGCCGGGGGAGGTTACAATGAGCAGTTCTTC; CDR3 protein: CASSLAAGGGYNEQFF
V gene: TRBV4-1; clone size: few; J gene: TRBJ2-3; D gene: NA; CDR3 DNA: TGCGCCAGCAGCCAAGAAGACGGGGAAAATACGCAGTATTTT; CDR3 protein: CASSQEDGENTQYF
V gene: TRBV30; clone size: many; J gene: TRBJ2-1; D gene: NA; CDR3 DNA: TGTGCCTGGAGTGATGTCAGAGTCCATAACGAGCAGTTCTTC; CDR3 protein: CAWSDVRVHNEQFF
V gene: TRBV6-8; clone size: many; J gene: TRBJ1-4; D gene: TRBD1; CDR3 DNA: TGTGCCAGCAGTTACACTCAACAGGGGTGGTCGACTAATGAAAAACTGTTTTTT; CDR3 protein: CASSYTQQGWSTNEKLFF
V gene: TRBV10-1; clone size: few; J gene: TRBJ2-1; D gene: NA; CDR3 DNA: TGCGCCAGCAGTGAGCCAGGGTCCGGAGAGCAGTTCTTC; CDR3 protein: CASSEPGSGEQFF
V gene: TRBV25-1; clone size: many; J gene: TRBJ2-5; D gene: NA; CDR3 DNA: TGTGCCAGCAGTGGCCCATCCGTTAGTACTGAAGAGACCCAGTACTTC; CDR3 protein: CASSGPSVSTEETQYF
V gene: TRBV27; clone size: many; J gene: TRBJ1-5; D gene: NA; CDR3 DNA: TGTGCCAGCAGTCTGTTGGCAAACGTGGGTTTAGCGAGCAATCAGCCCCAGCATTTT; CDR3 protein: CASSLLANVGLASNQPQHF
V gene: TRBV2; clone size: many; J gene: TRBJ2-5; D gene: NA; CDR3 DNA: TGTGCCAGCACCGGGTCTCAAAGGGGGACCCAGTACTTC; CDR3 protein: CASTGSQRGTQYF
V gene: TRBV20-1; clone size: once; J gene: TRBJ1-1; D gene: TRBD1; CDR3 DNA: TGCAGTGCTCGACCGTCGGACAGGGGGCATGTTAGCACTGAAGCTTTCTTT; CDR3 protein: CSARPSDRGHVSTEAFF
V gene: TRBV4-1; clone size: NA; J gene: TRBJ1-4; D gene: TRBD1; CDR3 DNA: TGCGCCAGCAGCCTAGGACAGGGAGAATATGCAACTAATGAAAAACTGTTTTTT; CDR3 protein: CASSLGQGEYATNEKLFF
V gene: TRBV7-2; clone size: many; J gene: TRBJ2-3; D gene: NA; CDR3 DNA: TGTGCCAGCAGCTTCGGACAGCCCACAGATACGCAGTATTTT; CDR3 protein: CASSFGQPTDTQYF
V gene: TRBV12-3/TRBV12-4; clone size: NA; J gene: TRBJ2-7; D gene: NA; CDR3 DNA: TGTGCCAGCAGTCACCACAGGACCGAGCAGTACTTC; CDR3 protein: CASSHHRTEQYF
V gene: TRBV19; clone size: few; J gene: TRBJ2-3; D gene: NA; CDR3 DNA: TGTGCCAGTAGTATTACGCCGGTGGTAGATACGCAGTATTTT; CDR3 protein: CASSITPVVDTQYF
V gene: TRBV7-8; clone size: many; J gene: TRBJ2-7; D gene: NA; CDR3 DNA: TGTGCCAGCAGCACATTAACCTACGAGCAGTACTTC; CDR3 protein: CASSTLTYEQYF
V gene: TRBV20-1; clone size: many; J gene: TRBJ2-3; D gene: NA; CDR3 DNA: TGCAGTGCTGCAGGACAGAAGACTAGCACAGATACGCAGTATTTT; CDR3 protein: CSAAGQKTSTDTQYF
V gene: TRBV5-1; clone size: NA; J gene: TRBJ1-1; D gene: NA; CDR3 DNA: TGCGCCAGCACCCCTGCGGGGCAGGGTGAGAACACTGAAGCTTTCTTT; CDR3 protein: CASTPAGQGENTEAFF
V gene: TRBV7-9; clone size: many; J gene: TRBJ2-5; D gene: NA; CDR3 DNA: TGTGCCAGCACCCACATACCTCAAGAGACCCAGTACTTC; CDR3 protein: CASTHIPQETQYF
V gene: TRBV3-1; clone size: many; J gene: TRBJ1-1; D gene: NA; CDR3 DNA: TGTGCCAGCAGCCACGCGGCTGGAGGCAGTGAAGCTTTCTTT; CDR3 protein: CASSHAAGGSEAFF
V gene: TRBV11-2; clone size: many; J gene: TRBJ2-1; D gene: TRBD2; CDR3 DNA: TGTGCCAGCAGCTTAGCTTCGGGACTAGCTTTCAATGAGCAGTTCTTC; CDR3 protein: CASSLASGLAFNEQFF
V gene: TRBV5-1; clone size: many; J gene: TRBJ1-5; D gene: NA; CDR3 DNA: TGCGCCAGCAGCTTAGGACCCGGCCAGCCCCAGCATTTT; CDR3 protein: CASSLGPGQPQHF
V gene: TRBV4-1; clone size: NA; J gene: TRBJ1-2; D gene: NA; CDR3 DNA: TGCGCCAGCAGCCAATCCCCAGCGGGGGCCCCCTATGGCTACACCTTC; CDR3 protein: CASSQSPAGAPYGYTF
V gene: TRBV10-3; clone size: many; J gene: TRBJ2-3; D gene: NA; CDR3 DNA: TGTGCCATCAGTGACTTCAAGGACTCAGCCCATTCCACAGATACGCAGTATTTT; CDR3 protein: CAISDFKDSAHSTDTQYF
V gene: TRBV5-5; clone size: many; J gene: TRBJ2-7; D gene: NA; CDR3 DNA: TGTGCCAGCGGATGGACGGGCACCTACGAGCAGTACTTC; CDR3 protein: CASGWTGTYEQYF
V gene: TRBV28; clone size: many; J gene: TRBJ1-4; D gene: TRBD1; CDR3 DNA: TGTGCCAGCCAGACAGGGGGAGGTGAAAAACTGTTTTTT; CDR3 protein: CASQTGGGEKLFF
V gene: TRBV2; clone size: NA; J gene: TRBJ2-1; D gene: NA; CDR3 DNA: TGTGCCAGCAGTTCCCGGCAGAGCCCCTACAATGAGCAGTTCTTC; CDR3 protein: CASSSRQSPYNEQFF
V gene: TRBV24-1; clone size: few; J gene: TRBJ1-1; D gene: TRBD1; CDR3 DNA: TGTGCCACCAGTGGCCCCCGCGGACAGGGGGCAATGAACACTGAAGCTTTCTTT; CDR3 protein: CATSGPRGQGAMNTEAFF
V gene: TRBV4-1; clone size: NA; J gene: TRBJ2-3; D gene: NA; CDR3 DNA: TGCGCCAGCAGCCAAGGGACGTCGGATACGCAGTATTTT; CDR3 protein: CASSQGTSDTQYF
V gene: TRBV15; clone size: many; J gene: TRBJ2-6; D gene: TRBD2; CDR3 DNA: TGTGCCACCAGCAGAGATGGGGGGGCTGGGGCCAACGTCCTGACTTTC; CDR3 protein: CATSRDGGAGANVLTF
V gene: TRBV18; clone size: NA; J gene: TRBJ1-1; D gene: NA; CDR3 DNA: TGTGCCGGCTCACTCGGACAGTACACTGAAGCTTTCTTT; CDR3 protein: CAGSLGQYTEAFF
V gene: TRBV9; clone size: NA; J gene: TRBJ2-1; D gene: NA; CDR3 DNA: TGTGCCAGCAGCGACGCACAGGGACCAAGGCAATATGAGCAGTTCTTC; CDR3 protein: CASSDAQGPRQYEQFF
V gene: TRBV4-1; clone size: few; J gene: TRBJ2-2; D gene: TRBD1; CDR3 DNA: TGCGCCAGCAGCCCCTCCGGGACAGGGGCCGGGGAGCTGTTTTTT; CDR3 protein: CASSPSGTGAGELFF
V gene: TRBV30; clone size: few; J gene: TRBJ2-1; D gene: NA; CDR3 DNA: TGTGCCTGGAGTGTACAGGGCAATGAGCAGTTCTTC; CDR3 protein: CAWSVQGNEQFF
V gene: TRBV10-3; clone size: NA; J gene: TRBJ2-2; D gene: TRBD2; CDR3 DNA: TGTGCCATCACCGGGACTAGCGGGAACACCGGGGAGCTGTTTTTT; CDR3 protein: CAITGTSGNTGELFF
V gene: TRBV6-1; clone size: many; J gene: TRBJ1-2; D gene: TRBD1; CDR3 DNA: TGTGCCAGCAGTGCGCCGGGACAGGGCTATGGCTACACCTTC; CDR3 protein: CASSAPGQGYGYTF